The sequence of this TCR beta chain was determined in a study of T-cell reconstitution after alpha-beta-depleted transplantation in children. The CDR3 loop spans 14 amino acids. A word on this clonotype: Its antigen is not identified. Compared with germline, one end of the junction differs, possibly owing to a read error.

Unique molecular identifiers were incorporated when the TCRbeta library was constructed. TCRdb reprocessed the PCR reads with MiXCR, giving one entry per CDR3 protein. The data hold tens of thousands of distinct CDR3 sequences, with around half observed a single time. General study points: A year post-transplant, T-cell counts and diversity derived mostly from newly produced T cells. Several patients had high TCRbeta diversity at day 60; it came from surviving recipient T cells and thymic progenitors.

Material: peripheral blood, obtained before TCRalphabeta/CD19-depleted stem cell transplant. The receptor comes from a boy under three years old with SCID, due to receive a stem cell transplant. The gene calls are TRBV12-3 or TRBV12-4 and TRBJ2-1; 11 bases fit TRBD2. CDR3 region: CASRLAGGLDEQFF. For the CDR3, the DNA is TGTGCCAGCAGGTTAGCGGGGGGGCTGGATGAGCAGTTCTTC.